The clone carrying this T cell receptor (beta chain) was observed at least ten times. Every cDNA TCR molecule received its own unique molecular identifier. MiXCR was run by TCRdb on the 5' RACE reads, yielding one entry per CDR3 protein. The sample holds some 37,000 distinct CDR3 sequences, around 7% seen once. The data are from a study of spatial heterogeneity in lung cancer. The time point here: sample taken at primary tumor resection. Whole RNA, which was extracted from tumor, nontumor lung tissue or frozen PBMC, was sequenced without any cell sorting. V gave up 6 bases and J gave up 0 bases, with 15 bases separating them. This CDR3 contains 16 residues. Germline CDR1 SGHTA, CDR2 FQGTGA.

The chain couples TRBV7-3 to TRBJ1-3, with D tentatively TRBD1 (6 bases). Here the sequenced sample was PBMCs, taken at surgery. This receptor was taken from a male donor with early-stage non-small cell lung cancer. CDR3 sequence: CASSPGGGRSGNTIYF. As DNA, the CDR3 is TGTGCCAGCAGTCCCGGGGGCGGACGCTCTGGAAACACCATATATTTT. The entire variable domain, with the rest obtained from reference TRBV7-3 and TRBJ1-3, is as follows: GAGVSQTPSNKVTEKGKYVELRCDPISGHTALYWYRQSLGQGPEFLIYFQGTGAADDSGLPNDRFFAVRPEGSVSTLKIQRTERGDSAVYLCASSPGGGRSGNTIYFGEGSWLTVV.